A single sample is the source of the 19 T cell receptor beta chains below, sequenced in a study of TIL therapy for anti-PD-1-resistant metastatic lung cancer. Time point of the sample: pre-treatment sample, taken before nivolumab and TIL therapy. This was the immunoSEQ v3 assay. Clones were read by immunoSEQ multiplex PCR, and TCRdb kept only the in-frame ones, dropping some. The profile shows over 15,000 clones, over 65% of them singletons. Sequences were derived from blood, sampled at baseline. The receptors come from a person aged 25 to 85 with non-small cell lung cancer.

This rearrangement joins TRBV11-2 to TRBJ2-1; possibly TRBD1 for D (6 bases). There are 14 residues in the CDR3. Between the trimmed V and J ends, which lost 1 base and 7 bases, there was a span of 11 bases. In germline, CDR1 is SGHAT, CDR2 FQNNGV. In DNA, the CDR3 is TGTGCCAGCAGCTTAGGGACAGAATCGAATGAGCAGTTCTTC. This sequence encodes CASSLGTESNEQFF. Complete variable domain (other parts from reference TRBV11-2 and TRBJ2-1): EAGVAQSPRYKIIEKRQSVAFWCNPISGHATLYWYQQILGQGPKLLIQFQNNGVVDDSQLPKDRFSAERLKGVDSTLKIQPAKLEDSAVYLCASSLGTESNEQFFGPGTRLTVL.

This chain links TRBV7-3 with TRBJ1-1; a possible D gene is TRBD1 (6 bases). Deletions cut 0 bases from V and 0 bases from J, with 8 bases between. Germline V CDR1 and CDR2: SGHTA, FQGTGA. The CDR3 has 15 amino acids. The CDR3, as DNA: TGTGCCAGCAGCTTAACAGGGGGTATGAACACTGAAGCTTTCTTT. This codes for CASSLTGGMNTEAFF. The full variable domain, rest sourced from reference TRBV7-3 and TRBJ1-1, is GAGVSQTPSNKVTEKGKYVELRCDPISGHTALYWYRQSLGQGPEFLIYFQGTGAADDSGLPNDRFFAVRPEGSVSTLKIQRTERGDSAVYLCASSLTGGMNTEAFFGQGTRLTVV.

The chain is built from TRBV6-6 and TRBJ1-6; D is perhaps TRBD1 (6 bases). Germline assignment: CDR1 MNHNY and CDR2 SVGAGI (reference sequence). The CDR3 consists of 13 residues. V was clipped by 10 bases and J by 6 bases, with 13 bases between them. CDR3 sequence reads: CATGTDSNSPLHF. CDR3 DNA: TGTGCCACCGGGACGGACAGTAATTCACCCCTCCACTTT.

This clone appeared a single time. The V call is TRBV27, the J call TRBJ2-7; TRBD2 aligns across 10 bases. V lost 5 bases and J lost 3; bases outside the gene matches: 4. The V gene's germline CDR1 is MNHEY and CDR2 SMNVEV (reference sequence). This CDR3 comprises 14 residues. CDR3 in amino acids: CASSPIAGGYEQYF. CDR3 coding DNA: TGTGCCAGCAGTCCCATAGCGGGGGGCTACGAGCAGTACTTC.

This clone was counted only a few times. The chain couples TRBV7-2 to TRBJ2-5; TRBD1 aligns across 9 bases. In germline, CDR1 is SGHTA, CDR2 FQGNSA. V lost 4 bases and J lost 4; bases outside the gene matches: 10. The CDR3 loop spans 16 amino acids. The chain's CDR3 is CASSSQKTGGGETQYF. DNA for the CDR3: TGTGCCAGCAGCTCGCAGAAGACAGGGGGAGGAGAGACCCAGTACTTC.

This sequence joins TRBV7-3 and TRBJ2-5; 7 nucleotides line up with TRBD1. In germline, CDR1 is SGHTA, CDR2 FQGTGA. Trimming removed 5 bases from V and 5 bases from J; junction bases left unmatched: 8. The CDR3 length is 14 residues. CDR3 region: CASSRSTGAETQYF. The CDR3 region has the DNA TGTGCCAGCAGCCGTTCTACAGGGGCGGAGACCCAGTACTTC.

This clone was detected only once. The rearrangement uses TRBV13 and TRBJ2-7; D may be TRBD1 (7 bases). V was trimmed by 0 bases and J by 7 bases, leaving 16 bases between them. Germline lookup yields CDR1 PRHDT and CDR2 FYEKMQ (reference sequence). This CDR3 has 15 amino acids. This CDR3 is CASSLGRTQGGEQYF. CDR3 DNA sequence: TGTGCCAGCAGCTTAGGGCGGACCCAGGGGGGTGAGCAGTACTTC.

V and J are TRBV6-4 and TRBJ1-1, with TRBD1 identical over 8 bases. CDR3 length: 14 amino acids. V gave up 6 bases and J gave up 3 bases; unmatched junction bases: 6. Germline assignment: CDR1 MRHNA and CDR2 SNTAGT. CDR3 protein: CASRMTGVDTEAFF. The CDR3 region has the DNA TGTGCCAGCAGGATGACAGGGGTCGACACTGAAGCTTTCTTT.

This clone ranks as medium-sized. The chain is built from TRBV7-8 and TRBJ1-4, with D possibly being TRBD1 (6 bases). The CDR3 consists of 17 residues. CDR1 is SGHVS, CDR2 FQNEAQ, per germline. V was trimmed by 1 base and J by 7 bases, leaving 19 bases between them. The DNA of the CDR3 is TGTGCCAGCAGCTTAGAGGCGTCAGGGGCACTAGGTGAAAAACTGTTTTTT. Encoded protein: CASSLEASGALGEKLFF.

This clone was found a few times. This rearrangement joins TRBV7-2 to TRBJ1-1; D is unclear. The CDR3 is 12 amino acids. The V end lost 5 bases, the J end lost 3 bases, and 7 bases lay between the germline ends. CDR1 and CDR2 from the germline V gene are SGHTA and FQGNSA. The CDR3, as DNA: TGTGCCAGCAGCCCCCGGGACACTGAAGCTTTCTTT. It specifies CASSPRDTEAFF.

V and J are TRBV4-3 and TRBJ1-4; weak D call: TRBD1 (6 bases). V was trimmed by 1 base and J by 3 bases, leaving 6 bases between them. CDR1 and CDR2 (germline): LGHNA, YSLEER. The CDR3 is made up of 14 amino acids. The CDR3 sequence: CASSQGGPNEKLFF. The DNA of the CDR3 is TGCGCCAGCAGCCAAGGGGGGCCTAATGAAAAACTGTTTTTT.

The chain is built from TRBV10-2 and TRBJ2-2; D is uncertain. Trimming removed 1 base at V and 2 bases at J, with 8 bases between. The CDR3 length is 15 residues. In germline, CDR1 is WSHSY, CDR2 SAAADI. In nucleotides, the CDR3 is TGCGCCAGCAGTGAGTTAGGGCTTAACACCGGGGAGCTGTTTTTT. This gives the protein CASSELGLNTGELFF.

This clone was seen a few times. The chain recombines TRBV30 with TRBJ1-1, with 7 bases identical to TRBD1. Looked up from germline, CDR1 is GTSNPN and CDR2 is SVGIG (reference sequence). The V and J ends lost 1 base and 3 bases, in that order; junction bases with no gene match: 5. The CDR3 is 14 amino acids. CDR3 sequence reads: CAWSGDSRYTEAFF. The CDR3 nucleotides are TGTGCCTGGAGTGGGGACAGTCGGTACACTGAAGCTTTCTTT.

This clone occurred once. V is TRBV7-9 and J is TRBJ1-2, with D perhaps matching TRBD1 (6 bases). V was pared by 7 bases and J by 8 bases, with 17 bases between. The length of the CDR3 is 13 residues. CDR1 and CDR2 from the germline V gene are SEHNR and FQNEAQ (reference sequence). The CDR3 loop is CASTLGQPGGYTF. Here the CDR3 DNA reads TGTGCCAGCACCCTAGGACAGCCAGGGGGCTACACCTTC.

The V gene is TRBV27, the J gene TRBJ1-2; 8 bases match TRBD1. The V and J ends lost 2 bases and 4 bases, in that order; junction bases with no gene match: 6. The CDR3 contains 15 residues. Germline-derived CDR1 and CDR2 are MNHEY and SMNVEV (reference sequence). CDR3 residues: CASSLAHTGGYGYTF. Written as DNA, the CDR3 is TGTGCCAGCAGTTTAGCCCACACAGGGGGCTATGGCTACACCTTC.

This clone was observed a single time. CDR3 protein: CASSQLASRYNEQFF. Written as DNA, the CDR3 is TGTGCCAGCAGTCAACTAGCGAGCAGATACAATGAGCAGTTCTTC. This rearrangement joins TRBV28 to TRBJ2-1; 7 bases match TRBD2. J lost 4 bases, V lost 5 bases, and 8 bases had no gene match. Germline CDR1 is MDHEN and CDR2 is SYDVKM. The CDR3 totals 15 residues.

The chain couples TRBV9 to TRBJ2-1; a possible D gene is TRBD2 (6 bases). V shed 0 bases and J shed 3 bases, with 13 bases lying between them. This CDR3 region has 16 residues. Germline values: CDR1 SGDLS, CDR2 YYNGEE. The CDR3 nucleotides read TGTGCCAGCAGCGTAGAGGGACTTGATCTCTACAATGAGCAGTTCTTC. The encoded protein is CASSVEGLDLYNEQFF.

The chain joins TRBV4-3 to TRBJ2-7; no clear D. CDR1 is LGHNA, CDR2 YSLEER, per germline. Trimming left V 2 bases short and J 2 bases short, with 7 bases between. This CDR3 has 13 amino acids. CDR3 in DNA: TGCGCCAGCAGCCAAAGCGTAACCTACGAGCAGTACTTC. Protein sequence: CASSQSVTYEQYF.

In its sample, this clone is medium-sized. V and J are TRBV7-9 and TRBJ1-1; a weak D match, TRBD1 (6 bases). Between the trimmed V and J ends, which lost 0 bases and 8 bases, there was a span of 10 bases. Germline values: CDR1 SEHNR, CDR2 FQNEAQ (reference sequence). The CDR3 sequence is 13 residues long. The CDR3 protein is CASSLAWTEEAFF. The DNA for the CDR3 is TGTGCCAGCAGCTTAGCCTGGACAGAAGAAGCTTTCTTT.